A selection of T cell receptor beta chains follows, all from one sample in a study of blood T cell repertoires in COVID-19. TCRdb's table, derived via immunoSEQ multiplex PCR, lists solely in-frame clones and lacks some. Here the sample spans roughly 170,000 clones, under 85% being singletons. Sequenced sample: peripheral blood. Receptor source: a human donor in a cohort sampled during active COVID-19. Each CDR3 is given with its conserved first and last residue. D genes are given only for firm matches. The size field is filled for only some rows; it gives once, few, many or a size class.

d_call	clone_size	j_call	v_call	cdr3_aa	cdr3_nt
-	-	TRBJ2-7	TRBV6-2/TRBV6-3	CASSRSYEQYF	TGTGCCAGCAGTCGCTCCTACGAGCAGTACTTC
-	few	TRBJ1-1	TRBV5-4	CASSPEPVLGNTEAFF	TGTGCCAGCAGCCCGGAGCCAGTTTTGGGGAACACTGAAGCTTTCTTT
-	-	TRBJ1-2	TRBV18	CASSYWGQDYGYTF	TGTGCCAGCTCCTACTGGGGGCAGGACTATGGCTACACCTTC
-	-	TRBJ2-7	TRBV10-3	CAISEGRGRYEQYF	TGTGCCATCAGTGAAGGCAGGGGGAGGTACGAGCAGTACTTC
-	-	TRBJ1-5	TRBV19	CASSISTGTSNQPQHF	TGTGCCAGTAGTATATCGACCGGGACATCTAATCAGCCCCAGCATTTT
TRBD2	once	TRBJ2-1	TRBV18	CASSPRLAESSYNEQFF	TGTGCCAGCTCACCCCGACTAGCGGAGAGCTCCTACAATGAGCAGTTCTTC
-	-	TRBJ1-4	TRBV5-1	CASSLGKIRASAANEKLFF	TGCGCCAGCAGCTTGGGCAAGATCAGGGCTAGTGCGGCTAATGAAAAACTGTTTTTT
TRBD1	-	TRBJ1-1	TRBV6-6	CASSPAGGGTEAFF	TGTGCCAGCAGCCCCGCAGGGGGTGGGACTGAAGCTTTCTTT
-	-	TRBJ1-1	TRBV5-1	CASSAGRGDTEAFF	TGCGCCAGCAGCGCGGGGAGGGGTGACACTGAAGCTTTCTTT
-	-	TRBJ1-4	TRBV6-5	CASSSNRAFDAKLFF	TGTGCCAGCAGTTCAAACAGGGCCTTTGATGCAAAACTGTTTTTT
-	-	TRBJ1-2	TRBV4-1	CASSVRGSYGYTF	TGCGCCAGCAGCGTCCGGGGGAGCTATGGCTACACCTTC
TRBD1	few	TRBJ2-7	TRBV13	CASSLVTGSSYEQYF	TGTGCCAGCAGCTTAGTGACAGGGAGCTCCTACGAGCAGTACTTC
TRBD1	-	TRBJ2-7	TRBV5-1	CASQDRAYEQYF	TGCGCCAGCCAGGACAGGGCTTACGAGCAGTACTTC
TRBD1	few	TRBJ1-1	TRBV6-1	CASSDQLTGRSVVEAFF	TGTGCCAGCAGTGATCAATTGACAGGGCGGAGTGTTGTTGAAGCTTTCTTT
-	-	TRBJ1-2	TRBV29-1	CSVGVTDNYGYTF	TGCAGCGTCGGAGTGACGGATAACTATGGCTACACCTTC
-	-	TRBJ2-3	TRBV2	CASSASLADTQYF	TGTGCCAGCAGTGCCTCACTCGCAGATACGCAGTATTTT
-	-	TRBJ1-1	TRBV9	CASSTTGLNTEAFF	TGTGCCAGCAGCACAACAGGGCTTAACACTGAAGCTTTCTTT
TRBD1	-	TRBJ1-4	TRBV13	CASSVGTGVRTTNEKLFF	TGTGCCAGCAGCGTTGGGACAGGGGTTCGTACAACTAATGAAAAACTGTTTTTT
-	-	TRBJ2-3	TRBV30	CAWSRTDSTDTQYF	TGTGCCTGGAGCCGGACAGACAGCACAGATACGCAGTATTTT
-	-	TRBJ1-5	TRBV6-5	CASSPPAGYNQPQHF	TGTGCCAGCAGCCCCCCCGCAGGATACAATCAGCCCCAGCATTTT
-	-	TRBJ2-7	TRBV13	CASSPGAGGPSYEQYF	TGTGCCAGCAGCCCAGGGGCAGGGGGGCCCTCCTACGAGCAGTACTTC
-	-	TRBJ1-2	TRBV5-1	CASSPPPGTRYGYTF	TGCGCCAGCAGCCCCCCTCCCGGGACACGGTATGGCTACACCTTC
-	-	TRBJ1-1	TRBV19	CASSMARGHLNTEAFF	TGTGCCAGTAGTATGGCTAGGGGACATTTGAACACTGAAGCTTTCTTT
-	-	TRBJ1-1	TRBV4-1	CASSGDLSGTEAFF	TGCGCCAGCAGCGGGGACTTGTCGGGGACTGAAGCTTTCTTT
TRBD1	once	TRBJ1-6	TRBV18	CASSPREGAPHSPLHF	TGTGCCAGCTCACCACGTGAGGGGGCTCCCCATAGCCCCCTCCACTTT
TRBD1	-	TRBJ1-5	TRBV14	CASSQTGANSGGYSNQPQHF	TGTGCCAGCAGCCAAACAGGGGCCAATAGCGGGGGTTATAGCAATCAGCCCCAGCATTTT
TRBD1	-	TRBJ2-1	TRBV11-2	CASSLVPDRVRNEQFF	TGTGCCAGCAGCTTAGTTCCCGACAGGGTAAGGAATGAGCAGTTCTTC
-	-	TRBJ2-7	TRBV18	CASSRDTGITGYEQYF	TGTGCCAGCTCACGTGATACAGGGATCACGGGGTACGAGCAGTACTTC
-	-	TRBJ2-3	TRBV2	CASSELVPSTDTQYF	TGTGCCAGCAGTGAACTAGTCCCTAGCACAGATACGCAGTATTTT
TRBD2	-	TRBJ2-1	TRBV29-1	CSVEEGLAGGPEEQFF	TGCAGCGTTGAAGAGGGACTAGCGGGGGGGCCTGAAGAGCAGTTCTTC
-	-	TRBJ2-3	TRBV2	CASLYLGRTDTQYF	TGTGCCAGCCTATACCTAGGGAGAACAGATACGCAGTATTTT
TRBD1	-	TRBJ2-7	TRBV7-9	CASSVTGGAYEQYF	TGTGCCAGCAGCGTAACAGGGGGAGCTTACGAGCAGTACTTC
-	-	TRBJ2-3	TRBV7-8	CASSLVGDTQYF	TGTGCCAGCAGCTTAGTCGGAGATACGCAGTATTTT
TRBD2	-	TRBJ2-3	TRBV28	CASSPAGGPVDTQYF	TGTGCCAGCAGTCCAGCGGGGGGGCCTGTAGATACGCAGTATTTT
TRBD1	-	TRBJ1-1	TRBV6-1	CASSELGQGSTEAFF	TGTGCCAGCAGTGAGCTTGGACAGGGCAGCACTGAAGCTTTCTTT
TRBD1	-	TRBJ1-5	TRBV27	CASSPQATGEGQPQHF	TGTGCCAGCAGTCCACAGGCGACAGGGGAGGGACAGCCCCAGCATTTT
TRBD1	-	TRBJ1-2	TRBV2	CASSVDRENYGYTF	TGTGCCAGCAGTGTGGACAGGGAAAACTATGGCTACACCTTC
TRBD1	-	TRBJ1-2	TRBV2	CASSETGGDYGYTF	TGTGCCAGCAGTGAGACAGGGGGTGACTATGGCTACACCTTC
-	-	TRBJ2-7	TRBV29-1	CSATVPGTYEQYF	TGCAGCGCCACAGTCCCCGGTACCTACGAGCAGTACTTC
TRBD2	few	TRBJ2-5	TRBV15	CATSRDLLAGRQETQYF	TGTGCCACCAGCAGAGATCTACTAGCGGGCCGTCAAGAGACCCAGTACTTC
-	few	TRBJ2-7	TRBV7-9	CASSFRDSYEQYF	TGTGCCAGCAGCTTCCGTGATAGCTACGAGCAGTACTTC
-	-	TRBJ1-1	TRBV2	CASSEPRTGIGPRYTEAFF	TGTGCCAGCAGTGAACCGAGAACAGGGATCGGGCCGCGGTACACTGAAGCTTTCTTT
-	-	TRBJ2-5	TRBV9	CASSGRSSWETQYF	TGTGCCAGCAGCGGGAGATCTAGCTGGGAGACCCAGTACTTC
-	-	TRBJ1-1	TRBV30	CAWSAGGRTEAFF	TGTGCCTGGAGCGCCGGGGGACGGACTGAAGCTTTCTTT
TRBD1	-	TRBJ2-7	TRBV30	CAWSASVVGGFYEQYF	TGTGCCTGGAGTGCCTCCGTGGTAGGGGGCTTCTACGAGCAGTACTTC
-	-	TRBJ2-4	TRBV11-2	CASSLSSGSRAKNIQYF	TGTGCCAGCAGCTTAAGTTCGGGGTCACGGGCCAAAAACATTCAGTACTTC
TRBD2	-	TRBJ2-1	TRBV7-9	CASTPGGAIEQFF	TGTGCCAGCACCCCGGGGGGGGCGATTGAGCAGTTCTTC
TRBD1	-	TRBJ2-5	TRBV5-6	CASSSYDRVGLETQYF	TGTGCCAGCAGCTCTTACGACAGGGTGGGTTTGGAGACCCAGTACTTC
TRBD1	-	TRBJ2-3	TRBV7-9	CASSSQGASTDTQYF	TGTGCCAGCAGCTCGCAGGGGGCAAGCACAGATACGCAGTATTTT
-	-	TRBJ1-1	TRBV5-1	CASSFEAGGTEAFF	TGCGCCAGCAGCTTCGAGGCCGGGGGCACTGAAGCTTTCTTT
-	-	TRBJ1-2	TRBV30	CAWTLQGPDGYTF	TGTGCCTGGACCCTCCAGGGGCCGGATGGCTACACCTTC
TRBD2	once	TRBJ2-5	TRBV3-1/TRBV3-2	CASSPTSGDIQETQYF	TGTGCCAGCAGCCCGACTAGCGGAGACATACAAGAGACCCAGTACTTC
-	-	TRBJ2-7	TRBV5-1	CASTLSRQGRAYEQYF	TGCGCCAGCACCCTAAGCAGGCAGGGGAGGGCCTACGAGCAGTACTTC
TRBD1	-	TRBJ2-3	TRBV5-1	CASSLQGAWTDTQYF	TGCGCCAGCAGCTTGCAGGGGGCGTGGACAGATACGCAGTATTTT
TRBD1	-	TRBJ1-2	TRBV19	CASREGQGDYGYTF	TGTGCCAGTAGAGAGGGACAGGGGGACTATGGCTACACCTTC
-	-	TRBJ2-1	TRBV5-6	CASSLDFMGGNEQFF	TGTGCCAGCAGCTTGGATTTTATGGGGGGCAATGAGCAGTTCTTC
TRBD1	-	TRBJ1-2	TRBV9	CASSSQGATNYGYTF	TGTGCCAGCAGCTCACAGGGGGCGACTAACTATGGCTACACCTTC
TRBD2	-	TRBJ2-1	TRBV11-1	CASSLTSGVNNEQFF	TGTGCCAGCAGCCTAACTAGCGGGGTGAACAATGAGCAGTTCTTC
TRBD2	-	TRBJ2-7	TRBV4-1	CASSQDGGLAAANEQYF	TGCGCCAGCAGCCAAGATGGAGGACTAGCGGCGGCCAACGAGCAGTACTTC
-	-	TRBJ1-2	TRBV4-2	CASSLGLTQSYYGYTF	TGTGCCAGCAGCCTCGGACTAACGCAAAGTTACTATGGCTACACCTTC